Listed here are 9 T cell receptor beta chains from one sample, sequenced in a study of glioma-infiltrating T cells after dendritic cell vaccination. The data were produced by immunoSEQ multiplex PCR, yet TCRdb's version contains in-frame clones alone and is incomplete. The sample comprises approximately 90,000 clones, under 90% of which are singletons, and 2.5% to 3% rests with the top ten. The specimen comprised blood, sampled before dendritic cell vaccination. The source of these receptors is a human donor with glioblastoma.

The chain carries TRBV19 and TRBJ2-1, with 10 bases fitting TRBD2. This CDR3 is built from 17 residues. Germline V gene data show CDR1 as LNHDA and CDR2 as SQIVND (reference sequence). After removal of 4 bases from V and 5 bases from J, the junction contained 11 bases not matched to a gene. CDR3 nucleotides: TGTGCCAGTAGTAGGATGGGCACTAGCGGGACACACAATGAGCAGTTCTTC. Protein product: CASSRMGTSGTHNEQFF.

The chain couples TRBV15 to TRBJ1-5; D is possibly TRBD1 (5 bases). Between the trimmed V and J ends, which lost 1 base and 4 bases, there was a span of 20 bases. The CDR3 is 18 amino acids. CDR1 is LNHNV and CDR2 is YYDKDF in the germline V gene (reference sequence). Here the CDR3 reads CATSRAPGGGTSNQPQHF. The CDR3 DNA follows: TGTGCCACCAGCAGAGCCCCGGGGGGAGGAACTTCTAATCAGCCCCAGCATTTT.

This rearrangement joins TRBV6-5 to TRBJ2-1; D is perhaps TRBD2 (6 bases). The germline V and J ends were trimmed by 6 bases and 7 bases, with 10 bases remaining between them. In germline, CDR1 is MNHEY, CDR2 SVGAGI. This CDR3 has 12 residues. CDR3: CASSRGENEQFF. The CDR3 nucleotides are TGTGCCAGCAGCCGCGGGGAAAATGAGCAGTTCTTC.

The gene calls are TRBV6-5 and TRBJ2-2; 10 positions agree with TRBD1. The germline gives CDR1 MNHEY, CDR2 SVGAGI. V gave up 2 bases and J gave up 15 bases; unmatched junction bases: 3. This CDR3 is 12 amino acids long. The CDR3 DNA reads as TGTGCCAGCAGTTACGGGGGACAGGGGATGTTTTTT. Protein sequence: CASSYGGQGMFF.

This sequence joins TRBV7-2 and TRBJ2-3, with D unresolved. Germline V gene sequence: CDR1 SGHTA, CDR2 FQGNSA. The CDR3 totals 13 residues. V was pared by 2 bases and J by 4 bases, with 7 bases between. The CDR3 here is CASSLFEADTQYF. In nucleotides, the CDR3 is TGTGCCAGCAGCTTATTTGAGGCAGATACGCAGTATTTT.

The rearrangement joins TRBV5-6 to TRBJ1-3; weak D call: TRBD1 (5 bases). Germline CDR1 reads SGHDT; CDR2 reads YYEEEE. The V end lost 3 bases, the J end lost 1 base, and 11 bases lay between the germline ends. The CDR3 extends over 15 amino acids. The CDR3 protein is CASSWAGSSGNTIYF. DNA for the CDR3: TGTGCCAGCAGCTGGGCAGGGTCTTCTGGAAACACCATATATTTT.

The chain links TRBV5-1 to TRBJ1-2; no definite D call. CDR1 is SGHRS, CDR2 YFSETQ, per germline. The CDR3 extends over 14 amino acids. Trimming cost V 0 bases and J 4 bases, with 10 bases left between them. The CDR3 DNA reads as TGCGCCAGCAGCTTGGATGCAGGCTCCTATGGCTACACCTTC. Its translation is CASSLDAGSYGYTF.

The chain combines TRBV9 with TRBJ2-7, with a tentative D call TRBD1 (6 bases). Looked up from germline, CDR1 is SGDLS and CDR2 is YYNGEE. The CDR3 consists of 13 residues. Deletions cut 0 bases from V and 3 bases from J, with 7 bases between. CDR3: CASSVEGDYEQYF. For the CDR3, the DNA is TGTGCCAGCAGCGTAGAGGGGGACTACGAGCAGTACTTC.

V gene TRBV27 combines with J gene TRBJ1-1, with D maybe TRBD1 (5 bases). Germline CDR1 and CDR2: MNHEY and SMNVEV (reference sequence). There are 15 residues in the CDR3. Trimming took 6 bases from V and 0 from J, leaving 14 bases between them. CDR3 nucleotide sequence: TGTGCCAGCAGGTATTGGGGCGTCATGAACACTGAAGCTTTCTTT. Translated, it gives CASRYWGVMNTEAFF.